The 25 T cell receptor beta chains reported below all come from one sample, sequenced in a study of radiotherapy plus CTLA-4 blockade in lung cancer. TCRdb's table, derived via immunoSEQ multiplex PCR, lists solely in-frame clones and lacks some. The sample lists tens of thousands of clones, roughly three quarters occurring once. The material sequenced was peripheral blood, taken from a patient treated with radiotherapy plus ipilimumab. The receptors here all came from a human donor with non-small cell lung cancer whose response to radiotherapy plus ipilimumab could not be evaluated.

This clone came up once. This chain joins TRBV27 and TRBJ1-2; possible D gene TRBD1, 6 bases. Germline-derived CDR1 and CDR2 are MNHEY and SMNVEV (reference sequence). Trimming removed 5 bases at V and 1 base at J, with 17 bases between. CDR3 length: 16 amino acids. As DNA, the CDR3 is TGTGCCAGCAGTCTGAAACCACAGGGCGTTAACTATGGCTACACCTTC. As protein: CASSLKPQGVNYGYTF.

The chain joins TRBV7-8 to TRBJ2-5; D gene uncertain. This CDR3 contains 16 residues. Per germline, CDR1 SGHVS and CDR2 FQNEAQ. Trimming took off 4 bases at V and 2 bases at J, with 17 bases between the two ends. The CDR3 region is CASSYLPGESQETQYF. The CDR3, as DNA: TGTGCCAGCAGCTACCTCCCTGGAGAGTCACAAGAGACCCAGTACTTC.

This clone has more than one count but fewer than ten. V is TRBV7-9 and J is TRBJ1-4, with TRBD1 as a possible D gene (6 bases). Germline V lookup: CDR1 SEHNR, CDR2 FQNEAQ (reference sequence). V lost 4 bases and J lost 8, with 11 bases in between. The CDR3 is made up of 13 amino acids. The DNA for the CDR3 is TGTGCCAGCAGCTCAGAACAGGGCGAAAAACTGTTTTTT. Encoded protein: CASSSEQGEKLFF.

This rearrangement joins TRBV11-1 to TRBJ2-5; possible D gene TRBD1, 6 bases. Germline CDR1 SGHAT, CDR2 FQDESV (reference sequence). The CDR3 runs to 13 residues. V lost 5 bases, J lost 2 bases, and 9 bases lay in between. CDR3 loop: CASSLGQQETQYF. The DNA for the CDR3 is TGTGCCAGCAGCCTTGGACAGCAAGAGACCCAGTACTTC.

The chain recombines TRBV6-6 with TRBJ2-3; a weak D match, TRBD1 (6 bases). CDR3 length: 14 amino acids. Trimming pared 0 bases from V and 5 bases from J, leaving 9 bases between. Germline-derived CDR1 and CDR2 are MNHNY and SVGAGI (reference sequence). The CDR3 region is CASSYSDSRDTQYF. The CDR3 bases are TGTGCCAGCAGTTACTCGGACAGTAGAGATACGCAGTATTTT.

The CDR3 bases are TGTGCCAGTAGCCCCGGGACAGGGGGTATCTACGAGCAGTACTTC. It codes for CASSPGTGGIYEQYF. This sequence joins TRBV19 and TRBJ2-7; TRBD1 matches 11 bases. V was pared by 6 bases and J by 3 bases, with 7 bases of the junction left unmatched. Germline CDR1 is LNHDA and CDR2 is SQIVND (reference sequence). This CDR3 region has 15 residues.

CDR3 loop: CASSTPGQGSNEQFF. The CDR3 DNA is TGTGCCAGCAGCACCCCGGGACAGGGAAGCAATGAGCAGTTCTTC. The rearrangement links TRBV7-9 to TRBJ2-1, with 9 bases that match TRBD1. The CDR3 sequence is 15 residues long. Germline CDR1 and CDR2: SEHNR and FQNEAQ (reference sequence). Trimming at V came to 5 bases and at J to 6 bases, leaving 8 bases not matched to a gene.

The chain employs TRBV5-4 and TRBJ1-4; 7 positions agree with TRBD1. The CDR3 totals 15 residues. V lost 4 bases to trimming and J lost 1 base; unmatched junction nucleotides: 4. Germline V lookup: CDR1 SGHNT, CDR2 YYREEE (reference sequence). This chain's CDR3 is CASSRAGGTNEKLFF. CDR3 DNA sequence: TGTGCCAGCAGCAGAGCAGGGGGAACTAATGAAAAACTGTTTTTT.

This clone was observed a few times. J is TRBJ1-1 and V is TRBV5-4, with unresolved D. Germline V gives CDR1 SGHNT, CDR2 YYREEE (reference sequence). CDR3 length: 15 residues. Trimming removed 0 bases at V and 5 bases at J, with 14 bases between. CDR3 sequence: CASSLAPGMGTEAFF. The CDR3, as DNA: TGTGCCAGCAGCTTGGCCCCCGGGATGGGGACTGAAGCTTTCTTT.

The rearrangement links TRBV27 to TRBJ2-1; 11 nucleotides agree with TRBD2. Germline loops: CDR1 MNHEY, CDR2 SMNVEV (reference sequence). V lost 3 bases, J lost 8 bases, and 9 bases stayed unmatched. The CDR3 totals 16 residues. The DNA of the CDR3 is TGTGCCAGCAGTTTTTACACTAGCGGGGGTTTCTATGAGCAGTTCTTC. Translation: CASSFYTSGGFYEQFF.

This clone was detected only once. The chain employs TRBV5-1 and TRBJ1-2; TRBD1 agrees at 9 bases. In germline, CDR1 is SGHRS, CDR2 YFSETQ. This CDR3 spans 14 amino acids. J lost 6 bases, V lost 4 bases, and 7 bases had no gene match. The CDR3 reads CASSRGQGSHGYTF. In DNA form, the CDR3 reads TGCGCCAGCAGCCGTGGACAGGGGTCCCATGGCTACACCTTC. Complete variable domain (other parts from reference TRBV5-1 and TRBJ1-2): KAGVTQTPRYLIKTRGQQVTLSCSPISGHRSVSWYQQTPGQGLQFLFEYFSETQRNKGNFPGRFSGRQFSNSRSEMNVSTLELGDSALYLCASSRGQGSHGYTFGSGTRLTVV.

This clone was picked up a small number of times. V and J are TRBV21-1 and TRBJ1-1. TRBV21-1 is flagged as a pseudogene. The CDR3 runs to 14 residues. The CDR3 here is CASSPPEADTEAFF. CDR3 DNA sequence: TGTGCCAGCAGCCCTCCCGAGGCAGACACTGAAGCTTTCTTT.

This chain joins TRBV27 and TRBJ1-4; 7 bases match TRBD1. V lost 2 bases and J lost 5; bases outside the gene matches: 8. The germline gives CDR1 MNHEY, CDR2 SMNVEV (reference sequence). The CDR3 sequence is 16 residues long. Here the CDR3 DNA reads TGTGCCAGCAGTTTAGGACTCGGACAGGCAAATGAAAAACTGTTTTTT. Translated: CASSLGLGQANEKLFF.

For this clone: Because the CDR3's place on the DNA is in doubt, the DNA is left out and the CDR3 is given as listed by TCRdb. The chain uses TRBV27 and TRBJ2-7; TRBD1, as called in the table, went unchecked against the DNA. The germline V gene has CDR1 MNHEY and CDR2 SMNVEV (reference sequence). The CDR3 region is 15 residues in length, termini included. The chain's CDR3 is CASSFLAGGTYEQYF.

This clone has only one observation. The V call is TRBV5-1, the J call TRBJ2-6; possibly TRBD1 for D (6 bases). The CDR3 is made up of 17 amino acids. Germline CDR1 SGHRS, CDR2 YFSETQ. Trimming stripped 2 bases from V and 4 bases from J, with 16 bases between. DNA for the CDR3: TGCGCCAGCAGCTTTTCCTCCAGGGGATCCGGGGCCAACGTCCTGACTTTC. Its protein product is CASSFSSRGSGANVLTF.

The chain couples TRBV5-6 to TRBJ1-5; 12 bases are a match to TRBD1. V was pared by 5 bases and J by 2 bases, with 11 bases of the junction left unmatched. CDR1 and CDR2 from the germline V gene are SGHDT and YYEEEE. This CDR3 comprises 18 residues. The CDR3 DNA is TGTGCCAGCAGGTTACCGGGACAGGGGGCGCGCGGCAATCAGCCCCAGCATTTT. Translated, it gives CASRLPGQGARGNQPQHF.

This clone showed up just a few times. This chain joins TRBV21-1 and TRBJ2-3; the table's D call, TRBD2, has no DNA check behind it. TRBV21-1 is a pseudogene segment. The CDR3 runs to 17 residues. The CDR3 loop reads CASSAPWESTSTDTQYF. The CDR3 nucleotides read TGTGCCAGCAGCGCCCCGTGGGAGAGTACTAGCACAGATACGCAGTATTTT.

The chain joins TRBV5-6 to TRBJ2-1, with D possibly TRBD2 on 5 matching bases. The CDR3 length is 11 residues. V lost 4 bases to trimming and J lost 14 bases, with 13 bases between them. Per germline, CDR1 SGHDT and CDR2 YYEEEE. The CDR3 bases are TGTGCCAGCAGCCTAGCCAGCCGGGAGTTCTTC. This gives the protein CASSLASREFF.

This chain uses TRBV16 with TRBJ2-5; D might be TRBD2 (5 bases). Trimming removed 3 bases at V and 11 bases at J, with 22 bases between. Germline CDR1 reads KGHSY; CDR2 reads FQNENV. CDR3 length equals 15 residues. The CDR3 DNA follows: TGTGCCAGCAGCCATGACGGAACCCTTGGGAGTGAGCAGTACTTC. Its protein product is CASSHDGTLGSEQYF. The complete variable domain, with remaining parts taken from reference TRBV16 and TRBJ2-5, reads GEEVAQTPKHLVRGEGQKAKLYCAPIKGHSYVFWYQQVLKNEFKFLISFQNENVFDETGMPKERFSAKCLPNSPCSLEIQATKLEDSAVYFCASSHDGTLGSEQYFGPGTRLLVL.

This rearrangement joins TRBV5-8 to TRBJ2-2, with 11 positions matching TRBD2. The CDR3 contains 17 residues. The junction had 6 bases not matched to a gene; V was cut back by 1 base and J by 4 bases. The germline V gene has CDR1 SGHTS and CDR2 YDEGEE. The CDR3 here is CASSLPSGRTGTGELFF. In DNA, the CDR3 is TGTGCCAGCAGCTTGCCTAGCGGGAGGACCGGCACCGGGGAGCTGTTTTTT.

The chain employs TRBV11-2 and TRBJ2-7, with 9 bases matching TRBD1. The J segment lost 2 bases and the V segment lost 5 bases, leaving 19 bases of the junction unmatched. This CDR3 has 19 amino acids. CDR1 is SGHAT, CDR2 FQNNGV, per germline. The chain's CDR3 is CASSASLRTGVFRTYEQYF. DNA of the CDR3: TGTGCCAGCAGCGCGAGTCTTCGGACAGGGGTCTTCCGAACCTACGAGCAGTACTTC. The full variable domain, rest sourced from reference TRBV11-2 and TRBJ2-7, is EAGVAQSPRYKIIEKRQSVAFWCNPISGHATLYWYQQILGQGPKLLIQFQNNGVVDDSQLPKDRFSAERLKGVDSTLKIQPAKLEDSAVYLCASSASLRTGVFRTYEQYFGPGTRLTVT.

CDR3 DNA sequence: TGTGCCAGCAATGCGGGGGCGATTAGAAGCACCATATATTTT. Translation gives CASNAGAIRSTIYF. The rearrangement uses TRBV5-8 and TRBJ1-3; maybe TRBD1 (6 bases). Germline CDR1 SGHTS, CDR2 YDEGEE. V lost 6 bases and J 9 bases, leaving 19 bases between the germline ends. CDR3 length equals 14 residues.

The chain combines TRBV25-1 with TRBJ2-1; TRBD2 aligns across 7 bases. Looked up from germline, CDR1 is MGHDK and CDR2 is SYGVNS. CDR3 length: 17 amino acids. V shed 1 base, J shed 0 bases, and the junction held 6 bases outside the gene matches. The DNA for the CDR3 is TGTGCCAGCAGTGAATGGGAAGCGGGATTCTCCTACAATGAGCAGTTCTTC. This gives the protein CASSEWEAGFSYNEQFF.

V and J are TRBV5-4 and TRBJ2-7; TRBD2 agrees at 9 bases. The CDR3 consists of 14 residues. V trimming: 5 bases; J trimming: 6 bases; junction bases outside the gene matches: 9. Germline CDR1 is SGHNT and CDR2 is YYREEE (reference sequence). In DNA form, the CDR3 reads TGTGCCAGCAGTGAGCAAGCGGGAGGTGTCGAGCAGTACTTC. Protein: CASSEQAGGVEQYF.

V is TRBV18 and J is TRBJ2-3; D not certain. This CDR3 spans 12 amino acids. Trimming pared 5 bases from V and 3 bases from J, leaving 6 bases between. CDR1 KGHSH and CDR2 LQKENI come from the germline V gene. DNA of the CDR3: TGTGCCAGCTCATCTATTACAGATACGCAGTATTTT. This translates into CASSSITDTQYF.